A single sample gave rise to the 28 T cell receptor beta chains below, sequenced in a study of ipilimumab plus nivolumab after autologous stem cell transplantation. Sequencing used immunoSEQ multiplex PCR; TCRdb keeps in-frame clones, though not all of them. The data contain 35,000 to 50,000 clones, about 88% of them singletons. This specimen consisted of PBMCs, obtained in a trial of ipilimumab plus nivolumab as post-transplant consolidation. The source is a male donor with multiple myeloma.

CDR3 loop: CASSEGDSFSYEQYF. The CDR3 bases are TGTGCCAGCAGTGAGGGGGACAGCTTTTCCTACGAGCAGTACTTC. The chain links TRBV9 to TRBJ2-7, with 7 bases lining up with TRBD1. This CDR3 spans 15 amino acids. Germline trimming cut 5 bases from V and 1 base from J; bases unmatched to any gene: 9. Germline CDR1 is SGDLS and CDR2 is YYNGEE.

This clone was observed a single time. V is TRBV10-3 and J is TRBJ1-2; D is perhaps TRBD1 (5 bases). Germline V gene lookup returns CDR1 ENHRY and CDR2 SYGVKD. The germline V and J ends were trimmed by 11 bases and 2 bases, with 12 bases remaining between them. The CDR3 covers 12 residues. CDR3 nucleotides: TGTGCCGGGGGGGGATCGAACTATGGCTACACCTTC. Amino acid sequence: CAGGGSNYGYTF.

The CDR3 coding sequence is TGTGCCAGCAGCCGTCGACTAGCGGGAGAGATCGACAATGAGCAGTTCTTC. This translates into CASSRRLAGEIDNEQFF. This sequence joins TRBV7-9 and TRBJ2-1, with 12 bases that match TRBD2. Trimming at V came to 5 bases and at J to 5 bases, leaving 10 bases not matched to a gene. The CDR3 sequence is 17 residues long. CDR1 is SEHNR and CDR2 is FQNEAQ in the germline V gene (reference sequence).

DNA of the CDR3: TGTGCCAGTACCCCTGGACAGGGGGAACAGCCCCAGCATTTT. Protein sequence: CASTPGQGEQPQHF. The chain uses TRBV19 and TRBJ1-5; 10 positions agree with TRBD1. The CDR3 sequence is 14 residues long. From germline, CDR1 is LNHDA and CDR2 SQIVND (reference sequence). With V trimmed by 7 bases and J by 7 bases, 7 bases remained unmatched. The full variable domain, rest sourced from reference TRBV19 and TRBJ1-5, is DGGITQSPKYLFRKEGQNVTLSCEQNLNHDAMYWYRQDPGQGLRLIYYSQIVNDFQKGDIAEGYSVSREKKESFPLTVTSAQKNPTAFYLCASTPGQGEQPQHFGDGTRLSIL.

The rearrangement links TRBV9 to TRBJ2-4; D is possibly TRBD2 (6 bases). CDR1 and CDR2 from the germline V gene are SGDLS and YYNGEE. The CDR3 covers 13 residues. Trimming removed 0 bases from V and 12 bases from J, with 13 bases in between. The CDR3 nucleotides are TGTGCCAGCAGCGTAGAATCCGGGAGAGATCAGTACTTC. Protein: CASSVESGRDQYF. The whole variable domain, filled in from reference TRBV9 and TRBJ2-4, reads DSGVTQTPKHLITATGQRVTLRCSPRSGDLSVYWYQQSLDQGLQFLIQYYNGEERAKGNILERFSAQQFPDLHSELNLSSLELGDSALYFCASSVESGRDQYFGAGTRLSVL.

The chain couples TRBV4-1 to TRBJ2-7, with D perhaps being TRBD1 or TRBD2 (6 bases each). Germline V lookup: CDR1 MGHRA, CDR2 YSYEKL. CDR3 length: 15 amino acids. With 4 bases removed from V and 4 bases from J, the gap between germline ends came to 17 bases. Here the CDR3 DNA reads TGCGCCAGCAGCCCCCGAGGGGGAGGAGAGTACGAGCAGTACTTC. This translates into CASSPRGGGEYEQYF.

Remarks on this clone: The junction does not match germline at one end; this may be a read error. J is TRBJ2-1 and V is TRBV20-1; no definite D call. The CDR3 has 11 amino acids. Per germline, CDR1 DFQATT and CDR2 SNEGSKA (reference sequence). The CDR3 region is CSARDALVQLF. The CDR3 nucleotides read TGCAGTGCTAGAGACGCTTTGGTACAGCTCTTC.

The chain recombines TRBV11-2 with TRBJ2-7; a possible D gene is TRBD1 (6 bases). V was shortened by 5 bases and J by 1 base, with 9 bases between the two germline ends. The CDR3 consists of 13 residues. CDR1 is SGHAT, CDR2 FQNNGV, per germline. In DNA, the CDR3 is TGTGCCAGCAGCGAAGGACAGTCCTACGAGCAGTACTTC. Protein product: CASSEGQSYEQYF.

As for this clone: The junction departs from the called germline gene at one end, perhaps through a read error. The chain has TRBV7-2 and TRBJ1-6; no definite D call. The germline V gene has CDR1 SGHTA and CDR2 FQGNSA. The CDR3 totals 12 residues. CDR3 bases: TGTGCCAGCAGCACCTACAATTCACCCCTCCACTTT. Amino acids: CASSTYNSPLHF.

This sequence joins TRBV6-1 and TRBJ2-3; 11 nucleotides align to TRBD2. From germline, CDR1 is MNHNS and CDR2 SASEGT. V was pared by 1 base and J by 6 bases, with 9 bases of the junction left unmatched. The CDR3 is 17 amino acids. CDR3 protein: CASSEDLAGGGRDTQYF. The CDR3 DNA reads as TGTGCCAGCAGTGAAGACTTAGCGGGAGGGGGCCGGGATACGCAGTATTTT.

The chain recombines TRBV6-5 with TRBJ1-5, with D possibly matching TRBD1 (6 bases). V was cut by 2 bases and J by 6 bases, with 14 bases left in between. There are 15 residues in the CDR3. Germline V gene sequence: CDR1 MNHEY, CDR2 SVGAGI. For the CDR3, the DNA is TGTGCCAGCAGTTACAGCGCGGGAGGGGGTCAGCCCCAGCATTTT. It yields the protein CASSYSAGGGQPQHF.

The V and J genes are TRBV4-1 and TRBJ1-3; D not certain. The CDR3 totals 16 residues. Per germline, CDR1 MGHRA and CDR2 YSYEKL. V was clipped by 0 bases and J by 4 bases, with 13 bases between them. CDR3: CASSQDSGLGGNTIYF. The CDR3 bases are TGCGCCAGCAGCCAAGATAGCGGGTTGGGAGGAAACACCATATATTTT.

The chain couples TRBV5-1 to TRBJ1-1; D possibly corresponds to TRBD1 (6 bases). The length of the CDR3 is 15 residues. Trimming removed 4 bases at V and 0 bases at J, with 13 bases between. The V gene's germline CDR1 is SGHRS and CDR2 YFSETQ. Here the CDR3 reads CASSTRGLMNTEAFF. The CDR3 DNA reads as TGCGCCAGCAGCACCAGGGGTCTCATGAACACTGAAGCTTTCTTT.

The chain combines TRBV7-9 with TRBJ1-1; D call uncertain. The CDR3 consists of 13 residues. Trimming cost V 2 bases and J 8 bases, with 12 bases left between them. Germline lookup yields CDR1 SEHNR and CDR2 FQNEAQ (reference sequence). CDR3 residues: CASSLTVSKEAFF. The CDR3 DNA follows: TGTGCCAGCAGCTTAACCGTGTCGAAAGAAGCTTTCTTT.

This clone is a singleton in its sample. This chain joins TRBV6-6 and TRBJ1-2; D ambiguous. V lost 7 bases to trimming and J lost 3 bases, with 12 bases between them. The CDR3 totals 13 residues. The germline V gene has CDR1 MNHNY and CDR2 SVGAGI (reference sequence). The CDR3 coding sequence is TGTGCCAGCACCTTCGGACGGGACTATGGCTACACCTTC. Residues: CASTFGRDYGYTF.

This clone was counted between two and nine times. The rearrangement joins TRBV2 to TRBJ1-5; D uncertain. Germline V CDR1 and CDR2: SNHLY, FYNNEI. V lost 4 bases, J lost 4 bases, and 11 bases lay in between. The CDR3 is made up of 14 amino acids. The CDR3 bases are TGTGCCAGCAGTGGGATAGACACGAATCAGCCCCAGCATTTT. This gives the protein CASSGIDTNQPQHF.

This chain joins TRBV6-5 and TRBJ2-3; 7 bases line up with TRBD1. The V segment lost 4 bases and the J segment 1 base; nucleotides outside the gene matches: 5. The CDR3 loop spans 15 amino acids. CDR1 MNHEY and CDR2 SVGAGI come from the germline V gene. CDR3 sequence reads: CASSSGGEGTDTQYF. CDR3 bases: TGTGCCAGCAGTTCAGGGGGTGAGGGCACAGATACGCAGTATTTT.

The CDR3 coding sequence is TGCGCCAGCAGCCAAGATATATGGAAGACTAATGAAAAACTGTTTTTT. This sequence encodes CASSQDIWKTNEKLFF. The V and J genes are TRBV4-1 and TRBJ1-4; D unclear. The CDR3 is 16 residues long. The germline gives CDR1 MGHRA, CDR2 YSYEKL. V was pared by 0 bases and J by 2 bases, with 10 bases between.

The chain recombines TRBV11-1 with TRBJ1-2; D is ambiguous. Germline V lookup: CDR1 SGHAT, CDR2 FQDESV (reference sequence). V was clipped by 4 bases and J by 5 bases, with 8 bases between them. This CDR3 contains 12 residues. CDR3 loop: CASSSAAYGYTF. DNA of the CDR3: TGTGCCAGCAGCTCTGCCGCGTATGGCTACACCTTC. Using reference TRBV11-1 and TRBJ1-2 for the parts outside the CDR3, the full variable domain is EAEVAQSPRYKITEKSQAVAFWCDPISGHATLYWYRQILGQGPELLVQFQDESVVDDSQLPKDRFSAERLKGVDSTLKIQPAELGDSAMYLCASSSAAYGYTFGSGTRLTVV.

This chain links TRBV9 with TRBJ2-2, with 8 bases matching TRBD2. J lost 4 bases, V lost 4 bases, and 6 bases had no gene match. This CDR3 is 15 amino acids long. Germline CDR1 SGDLS, CDR2 YYNGEE. CDR3 nucleotide sequence: TGTGCCAGCAGCCCAATAGCGGGACTCACCGGGGAGCTGTTTTTT. It specifies CASSPIAGLTGELFF.

The chain links TRBV6-5 to TRBJ1-4; D might be TRBD1 (6 bases). V lost 5 bases and J 4 bases, leaving 14 bases between the germline ends. This CDR3 is built from 15 residues. The V gene's germline CDR1 is MNHEY and CDR2 SVGAGI. CDR3 in DNA: TGTGCCAGCAGTCCCGGACAGAGTATTAATGAAAAACTGTTTTTT. The encoded protein is CASSPGQSINEKLFF.

This chain joins TRBV19 and TRBJ2-6; maybe TRBD1 (5 bases). Per the germline V gene, CDR1 is LNHDA and CDR2 is SQIVND (reference sequence). The ends were cut back, 0 bases at V and 2 bases at J, with 8 bases in the middle. The CDR3 loop spans 16 amino acids. CDR3 protein: CASSIDRAPGANVLTF. The CDR3 nucleotides are TGTGCCAGTAGTATAGACAGGGCCCCTGGGGCCAACGTCCTGACTTTC. Based on the CDR3 plus reference TRBV19 and TRBJ2-6, the full variable domain is DGGITQSPKYLFRKEGQNVTLSCEQNLNHDAMYWYRQDPGQGLRLIYYSQIVNDFQKGDIAEGYSVSREKKESFPLTVTSAQKNPTAFYLCASSIDRAPGANVLTFGAGSRLTVL.

The gene calls are TRBV30 and TRBJ1-2; weak D call: TRBD1 (5 bases). V lost 0 bases, J lost 0 bases, and 11 bases lay in between. CDR1 is GTSNPN, CDR2 SVGIG, per germline (reference sequence). The CDR3 is made up of 15 amino acids. The CDR3 reads CAWSVPGASNYGYTF. The CDR3 DNA reads TGTGCCTGGAGTGTTCCCGGGGCGTCTAACTATGGCTACACCTTC.

The V gene is TRBV2, the J gene TRBJ2-2, with no clear D. Germline values: CDR1 SNHLY, CDR2 FYNNEI. The CDR3 totals 15 residues. Trimming removed 6 bases at V and 1 base at J, with 12 bases between. CDR3 protein: CASSLGRVNTGELFF. CDR3 DNA: TGTGCCAGCAGCCTAGGCCGGGTGAACACCGGGGAGCTGTTTTTT.

This chain links TRBV30 with TRBJ1-2; a possible D gene is TRBD1 (6 bases). The CDR3 runs to 11 residues. The germline V gene encodes CDR1 GTSNPN and CDR2 SVGIG (reference sequence). V was cut by 5 bases and J by 8 bases, with 12 bases left in between. CDR3 region: CAWEQGWGYTF. The CDR3 bases are TGTGCCTGGGAACAGGGTTGGGGCTACACCTTC.

The chain recombines TRBV5-1 with TRBJ2-3; D is possibly TRBD2 (5 bases). There are 15 residues in the CDR3. V lost 0 bases to trimming and J lost 1 base, with 9 bases between them. CDR1 and CDR2 from the germline V gene are SGHRS and YFSETQ. CDR3 amino acids: CASSLGRGGTDTQYF. The CDR3 DNA is TGCGCCAGCAGCTTGGGACGGGGAGGCACAGATACGCAGTATTTT.

The chain recombines TRBV2 with TRBJ1-1, with D maybe TRBD1 (5 bases). The V gene lost 5 bases and the J gene lost 7 bases, with 17 bases spanning the gap. The CDR3 consists of 14 residues. CDR1 is SNHLY and CDR2 is FYNNEI in the germline V gene. The CDR3 loop is CASSSKTTDGEAFF. CDR3 bases: TGTGCCAGCAGTTCCAAAACGACAGACGGTGAAGCTTTCTTT.

This clone was counted a few times. CDR3 sequence (DNA): TGTGCCAGTAGTATTTTTGGGGGTACGGATGGCTACACCTTC. Its protein product is CASSIFGGTDGYTF. This chain joins TRBV19 and TRBJ1-2; weak D call: TRBD1 (5 bases). The CDR3 is 14 residues long. The germline V and J ends were trimmed by 3 bases and 6 bases, with 14 bases remaining between them. Germline CDR1 LNHDA, CDR2 SQIVND (reference sequence).